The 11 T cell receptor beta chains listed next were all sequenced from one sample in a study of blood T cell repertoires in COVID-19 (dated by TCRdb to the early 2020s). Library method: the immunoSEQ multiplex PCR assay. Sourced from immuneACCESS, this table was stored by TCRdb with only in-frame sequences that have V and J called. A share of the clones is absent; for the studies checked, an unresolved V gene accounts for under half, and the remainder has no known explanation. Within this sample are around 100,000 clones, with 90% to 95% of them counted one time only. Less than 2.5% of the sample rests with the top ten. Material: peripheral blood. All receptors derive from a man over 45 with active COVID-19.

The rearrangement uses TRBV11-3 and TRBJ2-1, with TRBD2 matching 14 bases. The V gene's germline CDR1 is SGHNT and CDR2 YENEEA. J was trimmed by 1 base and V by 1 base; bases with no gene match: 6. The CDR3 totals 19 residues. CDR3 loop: CASSLAGTSGSRSYNEQFF. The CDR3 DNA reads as TGTGCCAGCAGCTTAGCCGGGACTAGCGGGAGTAGGTCCTACAATGAGCAGTTCTTC.

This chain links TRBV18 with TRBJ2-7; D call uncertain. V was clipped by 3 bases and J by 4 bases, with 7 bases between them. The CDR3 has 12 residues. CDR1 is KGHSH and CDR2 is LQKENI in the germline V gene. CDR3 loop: CASSPTSYEQYF. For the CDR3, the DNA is TGTGCCAGCTCACCGACATCTTACGAGCAGTACTTC.

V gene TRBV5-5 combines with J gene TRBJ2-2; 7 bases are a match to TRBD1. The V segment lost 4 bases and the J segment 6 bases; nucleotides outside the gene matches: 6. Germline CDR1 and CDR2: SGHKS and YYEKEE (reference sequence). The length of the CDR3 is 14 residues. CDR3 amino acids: CASSAGQVSGELFF. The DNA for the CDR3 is TGTGCCAGCAGCGCCGGACAGGTCTCCGGGGAGCTGTTTTTT.

CDR3 nucleotides: TGCGCCAGCAGTCCCGACGGGAATCAGCCCCAGCATTTT. Translated, it gives CASSPDGNQPQHF. This chain uses TRBV5-1 with TRBJ1-5; no reliable D call. The CDR3 length is 13 residues. Germline V gives CDR1 SGHRS, CDR2 YFSETQ. V was pared by 5 bases and J by 4 bases, with 10 bases between.

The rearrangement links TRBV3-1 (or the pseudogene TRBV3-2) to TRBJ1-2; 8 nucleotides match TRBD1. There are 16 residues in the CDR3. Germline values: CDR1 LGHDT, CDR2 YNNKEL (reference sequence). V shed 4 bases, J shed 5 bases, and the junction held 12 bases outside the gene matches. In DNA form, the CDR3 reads TGTGCCAGCAGCCCCCTCGATGGGACAGGCTTGTATGGCTACACCTTC. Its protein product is CASSPLDGTGLYGYTF.

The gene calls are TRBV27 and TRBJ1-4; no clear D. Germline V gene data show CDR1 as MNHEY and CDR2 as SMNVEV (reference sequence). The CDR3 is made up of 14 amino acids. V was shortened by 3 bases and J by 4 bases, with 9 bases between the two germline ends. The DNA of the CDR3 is TGTGCCAGCAGTTTCGCCGGGGTTAATGAAAAACTGTTTTTT. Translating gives CASSFAGVNEKLFF.

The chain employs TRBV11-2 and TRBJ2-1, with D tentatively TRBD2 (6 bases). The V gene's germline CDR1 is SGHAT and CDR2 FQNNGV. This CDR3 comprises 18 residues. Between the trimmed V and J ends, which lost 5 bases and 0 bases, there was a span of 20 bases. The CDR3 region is CASSNQPGGASSYNEQFF. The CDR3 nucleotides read TGTGCCAGCAGCAATCAGCCTGGCGGGGCAAGCTCCTACAATGAGCAGTTCTTC.

This CDR3 reads CAMRLANLPQHF. Here the CDR3 DNA reads TGTGCCATGAGGTTAGCCAATCTTCCCCAGCATTTT. This chain connects TRBV30 to TRBJ1-5; the D is unclear. V lost 8 bases and J lost 10, with 18 bases in between. This CDR3 has 12 residues. Germline values: CDR1 GTSNPN, CDR2 SVGIG (reference sequence).

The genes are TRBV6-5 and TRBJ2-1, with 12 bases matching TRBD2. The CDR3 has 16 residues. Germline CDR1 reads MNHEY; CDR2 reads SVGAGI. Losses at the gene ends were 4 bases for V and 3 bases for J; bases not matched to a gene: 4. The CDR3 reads CASSSQTSGGYNEQFF. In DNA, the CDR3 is TGTGCCAGCAGTTCCCAGACTAGCGGGGGCTACAATGAGCAGTTCTTC.

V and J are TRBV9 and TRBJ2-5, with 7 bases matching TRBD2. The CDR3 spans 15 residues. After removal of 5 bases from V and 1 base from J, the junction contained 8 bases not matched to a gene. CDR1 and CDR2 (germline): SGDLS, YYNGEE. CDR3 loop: CASSSLAGAQETQYF. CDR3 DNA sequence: TGTGCCAGCAGTAGCTTAGCGGGTGCCCAAGAGACCCAGTACTTC.

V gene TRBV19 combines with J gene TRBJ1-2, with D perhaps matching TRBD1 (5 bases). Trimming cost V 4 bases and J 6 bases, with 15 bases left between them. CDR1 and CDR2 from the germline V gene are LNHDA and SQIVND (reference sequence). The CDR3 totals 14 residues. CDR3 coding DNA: TGTGCCAGTAGTACCCTGATAGGGGCCCATGGCTACACCTTC. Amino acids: CASSTLIGAHGYTF.